This TCR beta chain was sequenced during a study of blood T cell repertoires in COVID-19. Study as a whole: Both acute and convalescent COVID-19 samples were obtained from the United States, Italy and Spain.

Original data processing: Estimated nucleated cell counts came from reference gene primer amplification. Sequencing was performed with immunoSEQ multiplex PCR; in TCRdb, only in-frame clones are kept and a portion is missing. The V and J calls and clone size are taken from that table; D and trimming were inferred from the DNA. The sample consists of 150,000 to 200,000 clones, 82% of them appearing once. CDR3 size: 12 residues. V gave up 3 bases and J gave up 4 bases, with 7 bases separating them. The germline CDR1 and CDR2 sequences are MNHNS and SASEGT. The TCR originated in a woman aged 60-70 years with COVID-19, enrolled during active disease. The sequenced sample was peripheral blood. The chain carries TRBV6-1 and TRBJ2-7; possibly TRBD1 for D (5 bases). The chain's CDR3 is CASSESGYEQYF. Written as DNA, the CDR3 is TGTGCCAGCAGTGAGTCAGGGTACGAGCAGTACTTC.